The entry below describes one TCR beta chain. The data belong to a study of cytomegalovirus exposure and HLA in healthy donors. Germline V gene lookup returns CDR1 SQVTM and CDR2 ANQGSEA. Trimming stripped 3 bases from V and 2 bases from J, with 8 bases between. The CDR3 totals 13 residues. The PCR made use of 60 Vbeta and 13 Jbeta primers. TCRdb's copy holds only in-frame clones and misses some; the assay was immunoSEQ multiplex PCR. Here the sample spans 100,000 to 150,000 clones, over 65% being singletons. The sequenced material came from PBMCs. The clonotype comes from a man between 18 and 29 years old in good health and CMV-seropositive. The J gene is TRBJ1-3, the V gene TRBV29-1; D gene ambiguous. CDR3 nucleotides: TGCAGCGTTGAGGGAGCACCTGGAAACACCATATATTTT. It specifies CSVEGAPGNTIYF. Supplemented by reference TRBV29-1 and TRBJ1-3, the full variable domain reads SAVISQKPSRDICQRGTSLTIQCQVDSQVTMMFWYRQQPGQSLTLIATANQGSEATYESGFVIDKFPISRPNLTFSTLTVSNMSPEDSSIYLCSVEGAPGNTIYFGEGSWLTVV.